The 32 T cell receptor beta chains below were found in one sample sequenced in a study of blood T cell repertoires in COVID-19. Sequenced by immunoSEQ multiplex PCR; TCRdb stores in-frame clones only, minus some. The data contain 70,000 to 85,000 clones, around 83% of them singletons. Sequencing used peripheral blood. Every receptor here comes from a woman of 80 years or more in a cohort sampled during active or convalescent COVID-19.

The chain has TRBV10-3 and TRBJ2-1, with 8 positions matching TRBD2. After removal of 0 bases from V and 7 bases from J, the junction contained 14 bases not matched to a gene. There are 18 residues in the CDR3. Germline V gene data show CDR1 as ENHRY and CDR2 as SYGVKD. Written as DNA, the CDR3 is TGTGCCATCAGTGAGTCTGGGGCTAGCGGGTCCCACGGGAATGAGCAGTTCTTC. This translates into CAISESGASGSHGNEQFF.

V and J are TRBV7-8 and TRBJ2-3; weak D call: TRBD2 (6 bases). Trimming took 0 bases from V and 3 from J, leaving 13 bases between them. The CDR3 is 16 amino acids. Germline loops: CDR1 SGHVS, CDR2 FQNEAQ. The CDR3 loop is CASSLAVAAGTDTQYF. The CDR3 DNA reads as TGTGCCAGCAGCTTAGCCGTAGCGGCGGGGACAGATACGCAGTATTTT.

V and J are TRBV30 and TRBJ1-1; tentatively, D is TRBD1 (6 bases). Germline V CDR1 and CDR2: GTSNPN, SVGIG (reference sequence). Trimming took 6 bases from V and 0 from J, leaving 8 bases between them. This CDR3 spans 12 amino acids. CDR3 residues: CACQGMNTEAFF. In nucleotides, the CDR3 is TGTGCCTGTCAGGGGATGAACACTGAAGCTTTCTTT.

The chain carries TRBV25-1 and TRBJ1-2; TRBD1 matches at 9 bases. The CDR3 sequence is 13 residues long. The ends lost 3 bases at V and 8 bases at J; junction bases unmatched: 4. The germline CDR1 and CDR2 sequences are MGHDK and SYGVNS. CDR3 protein: CASSEGQGKGYTF. CDR3 DNA: TGTGCCAGCAGTGAGGGACAGGGAAAGGGCTACACCTTC.

The table lists this clone with a count of one. The chain has TRBV2 and TRBJ1-1, with TRBD1 identical over 10 bases. Germline loops: CDR1 SNHLY, CDR2 FYNNEI. The CDR3 runs to 14 residues. With V trimmed by 8 bases and J by 4 bases, 7 bases remained unmatched. As DNA, the CDR3 is TGTGCCAGCTGGACAGGGGGACTCTCCACTGAAGCTTTCTTT. It is translated as CASWTGGLSTEAFF. The complete variable domain, with remaining parts taken from reference TRBV2 and TRBJ1-1, reads EPEVTQTPSHQVTQMGQEVILRCVPISNHLYFYWYRQILGQKVEFLVSFYNNEISEKSEIFDDQFSVERPDGSNFTLKIRSTKLEDSAMYFCASWTGGLSTEAFFGQGTRLTVV.

The CDR3 loop reads CASSFAGQNNYGYTF. CDR3 nucleotide sequence: TGTGCCAGCAGTTTCGCGGGACAGAATAACTATGGCTACACCTTC. The V gene is TRBV27, the J gene TRBJ1-2; 7 bases are shared with TRBD1. V shed 3 bases and J 1 base; nucleotides not matched to a gene: 5. The CDR3 runs 15 residues. Germline V lookup: CDR1 MNHEY, CDR2 SMNVEV (reference sequence).

The genes are TRBV19 and TRBJ1-2; D call uncertain. The CDR3 contains 15 residues. Germline V lookup: CDR1 LNHDA, CDR2 SQIVND (reference sequence). V lost 7 bases to trimming and J lost 3 bases, with 18 bases between them. The CDR3 loop is CASTPEEGMDYGYTF. CDR3 bases: TGTGCCAGTACCCCCGAGGAGGGAATGGACTATGGCTACACCTTC.

This chain links TRBV2 with TRBJ2-1; 9 nucleotides line up with TRBD2. V lost 5 bases and J lost 0; bases outside the gene matches: 17. CDR1 is SNHLY, CDR2 FYNNEI, per germline. The CDR3 extends over 20 amino acids. The CDR3 bases are TGTGCCAGCAGTACCGATCAGGTAGCGGGAGTTCTTGGCTCCTACAATGAGCAGTTCTTC. Its protein product is CASSTDQVAGVLGSYNEQFF.

The V call is TRBV11-1, the J call TRBJ1-3; D gene uncertain. CDR3 length equals 12 residues. Germline values: CDR1 SGHAT, CDR2 FQDESV (reference sequence). Trimming pared 5 bases from V and 4 bases from J, leaving 6 bases between. DNA of the CDR3: TGTGCCAGCAGCCCGACAGGAAACACCATATATTTT. Protein product: CASSPTGNTIYF.

This clone was picked up one time. V gene TRBV30 combines with J gene TRBJ2-1; 8 positions agree with TRBD2. Trimming cost V 0 bases and J 5 bases; bases outside gene matches: 6. This CDR3 has 15 residues. Germline V gene sequence: CDR1 GTSNPN, CDR2 SVGIG (reference sequence). The CDR3 loop is CAWSVGAGAHNEQFF. CDR3 sequence (DNA): TGTGCCTGGAGTGTAGGAGCGGGAGCCCACAATGAGCAGTTCTTC.

This sequence joins TRBV4-1 and TRBJ2-3; 7 bases fit TRBD2. CDR1 and CDR2 from the germline V gene are MGHRA and YSYEKL. The CDR3 length is 15 residues. The ends lost 1 base at V and 4 bases at J; junction bases unmatched: 5. The CDR3 DNA follows: TGCGCCAGCAGCCAAGTGGGGGGAGGGCCAGATACGCAGTATTTT. This encodes CASSQVGGGPDTQYF.

The chain has TRBV18 and TRBJ1-2; 10 bases line up with TRBD1. J was trimmed by 7 bases and V by 6 bases; bases with no gene match: 11. Looked up from germline, CDR1 is KGHSH and CDR2 is LQKENI. The CDR3 totals 15 residues. CDR3 sequence reads: CASSPSGTGVTGYTF. The CDR3 DNA sequence: TGTGCCAGCTCCCCCTCCGGGACAGGGGTTACTGGCTACACCTTC.

The V gene is TRBV28, the J gene TRBJ2-2; TRBD2 matches 7 bases. The CDR3 length is 14 residues. The germline V gene encodes CDR1 MDHEN and CDR2 SYDVKM. Trimming at V came to 11 bases and at J to 4 bases, leaving 10 bases not matched to a gene. The CDR3 nucleotides read TGTGCCTGCCGGGCCGGGGGGTCCACCGGGGAGCTGTTTTTT. Residues: CACRAGGSTGELFF.

The chain employs TRBV6-6 and TRBJ2-7; 8 positions agree with TRBD1. The CDR3 loop spans 16 amino acids. Per the germline V gene, CDR1 is MNHNY and CDR2 is SVGAGI (reference sequence). Trimming cost V 0 bases and J 5 bases; bases outside gene matches: 9. CDR3 nucleotides: TGTGCCAGCAGTTACTCGAGGACAGGGATTAGGAACGAGCAGTACTTC. Its translation: CASSYSRTGIRNEQYF.

This clone has only one observation. V gene TRBV5-1 combines with J gene TRBJ2-1; weak D call: TRBD1 (5 bases). CDR3 size: 14 residues. With 0 bases removed from V and 3 bases from J, the gap between germline ends came to 7 bases. Per germline, CDR1 SGHRS and CDR2 YFSETQ. The CDR3 DNA is TGCGCCAGCAGCTTGGACCAGGGCTACAATGAGCAGTTCTTC. Its translation is CASSLDQGYNEQFF. Supplemented by reference TRBV5-1 and TRBJ2-1, the full variable domain reads KAGVTQTPRYLIKTRGQQVTLSCSPISGHRSVSWYQQTPGQGLQFLFEYFSETQRNKGNFPGRFSGRQFSNSRSEMNVSTLELGDSALYLCASSLDQGYNEQFFGPGTRLTVL.

The rearrangement joins TRBV5-5 to TRBJ1-2, with D possibly TRBD1 on 5 matching bases. Germline V gene sequence: CDR1 SGHKS, CDR2 YYEKEE (reference sequence). V was clipped by 4 bases and J by 5 bases, with 21 bases between them. The CDR3 loop spans 16 amino acids. CDR3 in DNA: TGTGCCAGCAGCGGGGGGGACCCTCCATTAAATTATGGCTACACCTTC. Translation gives CASSGGDPPLNYGYTF. The full variable domain, in which reference TRBV5-5 and TRBJ1-2 provide the parts outside the CDR3, is DAGVTQSPTHLIKTRGQQVTLRCSPISGHKSVSWYQQVLGQGPQFIFQYYEKEERGRGNFPDRFSARQFPNYSSELNVNALLLGDSALYLCASSGGDPPLNYGYTFGSGTRLTVV.

V usage is TRBV18 and J usage is TRBJ2-5; D not certain. V lost 2 bases, J lost 9 bases, and 13 bases lay in between. The CDR3 is 13 amino acids. Germline CDR1 is KGHSH and CDR2 is LQKENI. Here the CDR3 reads CASSPWAQLAQYF. The CDR3 nucleotides are TGTGCCAGCTCACCATGGGCGCAACTGGCCCAGTACTTC.

This clone appeared once. This rearrangement joins TRBV10-3 to TRBJ1-4; perhaps TRBD1 as D (5 bases). This CDR3 spans 16 amino acids. Germline CDR1 reads ENHRY; CDR2 reads SYGVKD. Trimming shortened V by 0 bases and J by 0 bases, and 8 bases separated the two germline ends. CDR3 residues: CAISESRGPTNEKLFF. The CDR3 DNA is TGTGCCATCAGTGAGTCGCGGGGACCAACTAATGAAAAACTGTTTTTT.

The J gene is TRBJ2-7, the V gene TRBV19; 14 nucleotides agree with TRBD2. CDR3 length equals 13 residues. V lost 6 bases, J lost 6 bases, and 1 base stayed unmatched. CDR1 is LNHDA and CDR2 is SQIVND in the germline V gene (reference sequence). Written as DNA, the CDR3 is TGTGCCAGTAGCGGGACTAGCGGGAGCGAGCAGTACTTC. Amino acids: CASSGTSGSEQYF.

This chain joins TRBV5-6 and TRBJ2-3; no clear D. Germline assignment: CDR1 SGHDT and CDR2 YYEEEE. The V and J ends lost 2 bases and 5 bases respectively, with 6 bases between them. There are 12 residues in the CDR3. The CDR3 here is CASSLARDTQYF. CDR3 bases: TGTGCCAGCAGCTTAGCGAGAGATACGCAGTATTTT.

The chain employs TRBV19 and TRBJ1-4; D gene unclear. Germline V lookup: CDR1 LNHDA, CDR2 SQIVND (reference sequence). There are 14 residues in the CDR3. Trimming took 3 bases from V and 5 from J, leaving 10 bases between them. This CDR3 is CASSMRVRNEKLFF. In DNA, the CDR3 is TGTGCCAGTAGTATGAGGGTCAGGAATGAAAAACTGTTTTTT.

The chain combines TRBV28 with TRBJ1-2, with D perhaps TRBD1 (5 bases). CDR1 is MDHEN, CDR2 SYDVKM, per germline. The CDR3 length is 13 residues. V dropped 8 bases and J dropped 4 bases, with 14 bases sitting between them. CDR3 nucleotide sequence: TGTGCCAGCTCCCGAAAGGGGCTCTATGGCTACACCTTC. This encodes CASSRKGLYGYTF.

The rearrangement joins TRBV5-7 to TRBJ1-6; 9 positions agree with TRBD1. TRBV5-7 is an ORF; its function is uncertain. V shed 4 bases and J 9 bases; nucleotides not matched to a gene: 8. CDR3 length: 15 amino acids. CDR3 nucleotide sequence: TGTGCCAGCAGCCGGGGACAGGGCTCGCCTTCACCCCTCCACTTT. Encoded protein: CASSRGQGSPSPLHF.

The chain carries TRBV18 and TRBJ1-2; TRBD1 might be the D (5 bases). Germline CDR1 is KGHSH and CDR2 is LQKENI. Trimming took 2 bases from V and 4 from J, leaving 23 bases between them. The CDR3 has 18 residues. The CDR3 loop is CASSPGVLTDSDSYGYTF. DNA for the CDR3: TGTGCCAGCTCACCAGGCGTATTGACCGACAGCGACAGCTATGGCTACACCTTC.

The chain is built from TRBV5-1 and TRBJ1-6, with TRBD1 matching 10 bases. Germline loops: CDR1 SGHRS, CDR2 YFSETQ. There are 15 residues in the CDR3. V gave up 2 bases and J gave up 10 bases; unmatched junction bases: 6. CDR3 amino acids: CASSLGDRGQSPLHF. The CDR3 region has the DNA TGCGCCAGCAGCTTAGGGGACAGGGGCCAGTCACCCCTCCACTTT.

The chain links TRBV10-3 to TRBJ1-5; 9 bases match TRBD1. This CDR3 is 16 amino acids long. Germline lookup yields CDR1 ENHRY and CDR2 SYGVKD. V was clipped by 1 base and J by 2 bases; unmatched bases: 3. The CDR3 nucleotides read TGTGCCATCAGTGAGTTGGACAGGGGAGGCAATCAGCCCCAGCATTTT. This gives the protein CAISELDRGGNQPQHF.

The gene calls are TRBV6-5 and TRBJ1-1, with D unclear. CDR1 and CDR2 (germline): MNHEY, SVGAGI. Between the trimmed V and J ends, which lost 3 bases and 6 bases, there was a span of 17 bases. This CDR3 is 15 amino acids long. The CDR3 DNA is TGTGCCAGCAGTTATGGCTCGTCGGGTGAACCTGAAGCTTTCTTT. As protein: CASSYGSSGEPEAFF.

The chain links TRBV10-1 to TRBJ1-2; no clear D. Germline-derived CDR1 and CDR2 are WNHNN and SYGVQD (reference sequence). V dropped 5 bases and J dropped 5 bases, with 12 bases sitting between them. This CDR3 contains 13 residues. The DNA for the CDR3 is TGCGCCAGCAGTCCCGATCGGACTTATGGCTACACCTTC. Encoded protein: CASSPDRTYGYTF.

This clone was counted a few times. This sequence joins TRBV7-9 and TRBJ2-5, with a weak D call TRBD1 (5 bases). The CDR3 consists of 14 residues. In germline, CDR1 is SEHNR, CDR2 FQNEAQ (reference sequence). The germline V and J ends were trimmed by 1 base and 3 bases, with 9 bases remaining between them. The chain's CDR3 is CASSLDLREETQYF. The CDR3, as DNA: TGTGCCAGCAGCTTAGACCTCAGGGAAGAGACCCAGTACTTC.

This chain connects TRBV15 to TRBJ2-4; 10 nucleotides match TRBD2. The trim removed 0 bases at V and 3 bases at J, leaving 8 bases unmatched. Per the germline V gene, CDR1 is LNHNV and CDR2 is YYDKDF (reference sequence). This CDR3 is built from 18 residues. The CDR3 DNA reads as TGTGCCACCAGCAGAGATCCGTCTAGCGGGAGAGGCAAAAACATTCAGTACTTC. Amino acids: CATSRDPSSGRGKNIQYF.

The chain employs TRBV3-1 (or the pseudogene TRBV3-2) and TRBJ1-1; 7 bases fit TRBD1. V dropped 4 bases and J dropped 0; count of bases not matched to a gene: 2. CDR1 is LGHDT and CDR2 is YNNKEL in the germline V gene (reference sequence). There are 14 residues in the CDR3. CDR3 in amino acids: CASSLGGMNTEAFF. In nucleotides, the CDR3 is TGTGCCAGCAGCCTAGGGGGCATGAACACTGAAGCTTTCTTT.

The chain carries TRBV29-1 and TRBJ1-2, with D uncertain. The CDR3 runs to 13 residues. Germline V gives CDR1 SQVTM, CDR2 ANQGSEA. Deletions cut 3 bases from V and 3 bases from J, with 11 bases between. In DNA, the CDR3 is TGCAGCGTTGATGGCACCGCGGACTATGGCTACACCTTC. It specifies CSVDGTADYGYTF.